This TCR beta chain was observed in a study of T cells in Graves' hyperthyroidism and ophthalmopathy. Study-wide results and caveats: Appearing also in blood were most of the thyroid clonotypes expanded above 0.001. With a median lead of around 5.9 months before onset, the model predicted ophthalmopathy.

To note about this clonotype: Its antigen is as yet unknown.

There are 14 residues in the CDR3. Deletions cut 4 bases from V and 4 bases from J, with 15 bases between. Germline loops: CDR1 SGHRS, CDR2 YFSETQ. RNA transcripts yielded amplified TCR beta CDR3 regions. HTBI primers were employed in a first-round RT-PCR of the TCR CDR3. One entry per CDR3 protein results from TCRdb running MiXCR on the multiplex PCR reads. The table records approximately 700,000 distinct CDR3 sequences, 45% of them present only once. Exclusion criteria comprised uncontrolled infection, other autoimmune disease, pregnancy or lactation. Source material: peripheral blood or thyroid tissue (not recorded which). The V call is TRBV5-1, the J call TRBJ2-7; no definite D call. This clonotype was sampled from an adult man with Graves' disease, either hyperthyroidism or ophthalmopathy (not recorded which). CDR3 DNA: TGCGCCAGCAGCCGGATGCGGACGGGTTACGAGCAGTACTTC. Translating it yields CASSRMRTGYEQYF. Based on the CDR3 plus reference TRBV5-1 and TRBJ2-7, the full variable domain is KAGVTQTPRYLIKTRGQQVTLSCSPISGHRSVSWYQQTPGQGLQFLFEYFSETQRNKGNFPGRFSGRQFSNSRSEMNVSTLELGDSALYLCASSRMRTGYEQYFGPGTRLTVT.